This TCR beta chain was observed in a study of PD-1 blockade in classical Hodgkin lymphoma. Relapses following autologous stem cell transplantation were seen in all patients, with brentuximab vedotin exposure varying. TCRdb's copy holds only in-frame clones and misses some; the assay was immunoSEQ multiplex PCR. The data contain fewer than 80,000 clones, 65% to 75% of them singletons. Germline CDR1 and CDR2: SEHNR and FQNEAQ (reference sequence). The CDR3 is made up of 15 amino acids. J lost 9 bases, V lost 4 bases, and 7 bases had no gene match. The TCR was taken from a human donor with classical Hodgkin lymphoma. The sequences come from peripheral blood mononuclear cells (PBMCs), collected before the second cycle of nivolumab. The rearrangement links TRBV7-9 to TRBJ2-1; TRBD2 matches 12 bases. The CDR3 loop is CASSSSGRARAEQFF. CDR3 sequence (DNA): TGTGCCAGCAGCTCTAGCGGGAGGGCCCGTGCTGAGCAGTTCTTC.